Here is one T cell receptor (beta chain) with its context. TCRdb's copy holds only in-frame clones and misses some; the assay was immunoSEQ multiplex PCR. This repertoire shows some 98,000 clones, 65% to 85% found once; its top ten account for roughly 39%. The data derive from a study of control samples from healthy donors and cancer patients. The V gene's germline CDR1 is SGHVS and CDR2 FNYEAQ. Trimming removed 4 bases at V and 6 bases at J, with 19 bases between. CDR3 length: 15 residues. The chain has TRBV7-6 and TRBJ2-7; D may match TRBD1 or TRBD2 (5 bases each). The sample was PBMCs. This clonotype was obtained from a man between 65 and 85 years old with lung cancer. The CDR3 region is CASSSSGTRAAEQYF. The CDR3 DNA reads TGTGCCAGCAGCTCCTCTGGGACCAGGGCGGCCGAGCAGTACTTC.